The present entry profiles one T cell receptor (beta chain) with its context. Sequencing was performed with immunoSEQ multiplex PCR; in TCRdb, only in-frame clones are kept and a portion is missing. The data show about 69,000 clones, around 90% seen once. These data originate in a study of OX40 agonist ivuxolimab in advanced cancers. The wider study: Mean age approximately 55 years, range 23 to 79; approximately 80% male.

This TCR derives from an adult with an advanced solid tumor such as melanoma, head and neck, liver or kidney cancer. The sample was CD4+ or CD8+ T cells sorted from blood, taken in a trial of the OX40 agonist ivuxolimab.

As DNA, the CDR3 is TGTGCCAGCAGCCCAGGGCTAGCGGGGGGGGGCGGGGAGCTGTTTTTT. It is translated as CASSPGLAGGGGELFF. The rearrangement links TRBV9 to TRBJ2-2; 12 positions match TRBD2. Germline V gene data show CDR1 as SGDLS and CDR2 as YYNGEE. The CDR3 has 16 amino acids. With V trimmed by 4 bases and J by 7 bases, 8 bases remained unmatched.